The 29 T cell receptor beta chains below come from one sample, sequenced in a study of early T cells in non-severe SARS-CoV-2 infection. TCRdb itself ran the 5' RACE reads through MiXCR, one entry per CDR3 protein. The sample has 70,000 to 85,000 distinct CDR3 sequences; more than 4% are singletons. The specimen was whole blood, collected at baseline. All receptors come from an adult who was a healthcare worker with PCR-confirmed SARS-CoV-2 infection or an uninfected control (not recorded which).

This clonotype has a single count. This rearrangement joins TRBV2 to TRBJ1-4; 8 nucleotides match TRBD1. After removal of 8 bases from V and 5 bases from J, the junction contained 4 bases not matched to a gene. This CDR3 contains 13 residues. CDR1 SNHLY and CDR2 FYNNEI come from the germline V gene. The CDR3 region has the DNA TGTGCCAGCGAGACAGGGGCAAATGAAAAACTGTTTTTT. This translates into CASETGANEKLFF.

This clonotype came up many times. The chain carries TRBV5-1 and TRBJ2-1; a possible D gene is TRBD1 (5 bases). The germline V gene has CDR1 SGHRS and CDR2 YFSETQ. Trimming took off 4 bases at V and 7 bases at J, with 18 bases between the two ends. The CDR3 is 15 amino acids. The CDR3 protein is CASSPYGPDINEQFF. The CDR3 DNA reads TGCGCCAGCAGCCCTTACGGCCCGGACATTAATGAGCAGTTCTTC.

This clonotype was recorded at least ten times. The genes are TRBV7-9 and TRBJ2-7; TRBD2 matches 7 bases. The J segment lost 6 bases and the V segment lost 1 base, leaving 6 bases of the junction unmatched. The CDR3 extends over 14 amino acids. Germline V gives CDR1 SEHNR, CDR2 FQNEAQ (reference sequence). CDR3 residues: CASSLDPGLGEQYF. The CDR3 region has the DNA TGTGCCAGCAGCTTAGACCCCGGACTAGGCGAGCAGTACTTC. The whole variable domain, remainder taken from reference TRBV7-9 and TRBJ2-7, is DTGVSQNPRHKITKRGQNVTFRCDPISEHNRLYWYRQTLGQGPEFLTYFQNEAQLEKSRLLSDRFSAERPKGSFSTLEIQRTEQGDSAMYLCASSLDPGLGEQYFGPGTRLTVT.

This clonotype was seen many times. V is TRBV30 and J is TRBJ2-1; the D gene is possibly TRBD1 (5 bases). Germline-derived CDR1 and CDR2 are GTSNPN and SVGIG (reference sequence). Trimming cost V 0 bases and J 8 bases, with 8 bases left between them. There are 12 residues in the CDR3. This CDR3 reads CAWSVRGDEQFF. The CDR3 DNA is TGTGCCTGGAGTGTAAGGGGCGATGAGCAGTTCTTC.

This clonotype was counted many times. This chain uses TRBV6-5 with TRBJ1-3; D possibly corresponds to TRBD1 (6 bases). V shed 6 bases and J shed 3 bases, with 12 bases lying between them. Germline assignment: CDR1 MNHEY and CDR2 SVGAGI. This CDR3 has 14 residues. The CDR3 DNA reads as TGTGCCAGCAGCCTGGACAGTTTTGGAAACACCATATATTTT. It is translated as CASSLDSFGNTIYF.

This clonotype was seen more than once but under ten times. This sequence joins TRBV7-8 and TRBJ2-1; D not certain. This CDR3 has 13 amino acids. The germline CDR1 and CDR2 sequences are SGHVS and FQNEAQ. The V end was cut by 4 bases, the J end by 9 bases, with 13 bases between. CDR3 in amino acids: CASSYGSAGEQFF. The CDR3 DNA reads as TGTGCCAGCAGCTACGGATCAGCCGGTGAGCAGTTCTTC.

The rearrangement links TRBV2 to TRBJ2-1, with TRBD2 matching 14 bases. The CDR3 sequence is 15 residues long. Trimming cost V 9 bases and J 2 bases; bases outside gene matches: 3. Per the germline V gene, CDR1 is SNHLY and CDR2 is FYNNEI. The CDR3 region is CASRLAGGPYNEQFF. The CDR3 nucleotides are TGTGCCAGTCGACTAGCGGGAGGGCCCTACAATGAGCAGTTCTTC.

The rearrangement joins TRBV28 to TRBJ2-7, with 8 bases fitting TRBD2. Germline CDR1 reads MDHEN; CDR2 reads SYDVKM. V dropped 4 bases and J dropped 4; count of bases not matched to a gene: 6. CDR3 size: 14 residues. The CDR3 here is CASSSTSGPYEQYF. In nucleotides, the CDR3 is TGTGCCAGCAGTTCCACTAGCGGTCCGTACGAGCAGTACTTC.

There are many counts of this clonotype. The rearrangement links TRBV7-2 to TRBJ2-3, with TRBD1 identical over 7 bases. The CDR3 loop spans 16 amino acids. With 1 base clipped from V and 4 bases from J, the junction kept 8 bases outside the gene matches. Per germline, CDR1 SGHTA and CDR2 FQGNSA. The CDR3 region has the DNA TGTGCCAGCAGCTTAGACTTAAGTAGGGGGCCAGATACGCAGTATTTT. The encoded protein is CASSLDLSRGPDTQYF.

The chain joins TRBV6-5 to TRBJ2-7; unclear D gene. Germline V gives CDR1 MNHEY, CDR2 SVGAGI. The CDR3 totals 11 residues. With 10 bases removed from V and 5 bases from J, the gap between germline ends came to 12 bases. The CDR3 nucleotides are TGTGCCACGATACGCCTCGACGAGCAGTACTTC. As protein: CATIRLDEQYF.

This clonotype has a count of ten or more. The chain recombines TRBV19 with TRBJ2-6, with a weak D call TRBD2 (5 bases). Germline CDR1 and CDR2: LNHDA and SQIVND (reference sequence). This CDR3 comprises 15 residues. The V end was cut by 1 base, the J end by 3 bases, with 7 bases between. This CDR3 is CASSIAGFGANVLTF. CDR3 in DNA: TGTGCCAGTAGTATAGCGGGGTTTGGGGCCAACGTCCTGACTTTC.

DNA for the CDR3: TGTGCCAGCAGTAGGCCTGGCCAGCTTAACACAGATACGCAGTATTTT. This codes for CASSRPGQLNTDTQYF. The rearrangement uses TRBV2 and TRBJ2-3; no clear D gene. The CDR3 contains 16 residues. Germline V gene lookup returns CDR1 SNHLY and CDR2 FYNNEI. V lost 5 bases, J lost 2 bases, and 17 bases lay in between.

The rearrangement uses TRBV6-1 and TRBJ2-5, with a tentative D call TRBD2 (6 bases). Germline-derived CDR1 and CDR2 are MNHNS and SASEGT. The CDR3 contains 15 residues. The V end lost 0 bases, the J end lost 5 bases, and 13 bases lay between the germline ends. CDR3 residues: CASSEARLVGETQYF. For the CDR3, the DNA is TGTGCCAGCAGTGAAGCGCGACTAGTCGGGGAGACCCAGTACTTC.

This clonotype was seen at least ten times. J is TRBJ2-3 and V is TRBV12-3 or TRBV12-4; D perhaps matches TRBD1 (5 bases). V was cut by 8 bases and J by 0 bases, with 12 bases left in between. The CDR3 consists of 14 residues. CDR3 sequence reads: CASGPGHSTDTQYF. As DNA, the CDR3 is TGTGCCAGCGGCCCCGGACATAGCACAGATACGCAGTATTTT.

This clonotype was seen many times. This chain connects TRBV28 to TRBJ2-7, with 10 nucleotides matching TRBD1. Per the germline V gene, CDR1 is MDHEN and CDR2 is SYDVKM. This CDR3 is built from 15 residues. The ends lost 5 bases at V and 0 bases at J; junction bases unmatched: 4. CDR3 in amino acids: CASSTGTGASYEQYF. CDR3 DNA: TGTGCCAGCAGTACTGGGACAGGGGCCTCCTACGAGCAGTACTTC.

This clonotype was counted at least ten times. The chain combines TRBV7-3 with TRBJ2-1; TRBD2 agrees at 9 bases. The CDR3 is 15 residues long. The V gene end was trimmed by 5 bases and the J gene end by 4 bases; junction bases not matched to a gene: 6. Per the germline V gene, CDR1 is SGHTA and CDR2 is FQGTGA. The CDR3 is CASSPTSGRYNEQFF. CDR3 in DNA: TGTGCCAGCAGCCCGACTAGCGGCAGGTACAATGAGCAGTTCTTC.

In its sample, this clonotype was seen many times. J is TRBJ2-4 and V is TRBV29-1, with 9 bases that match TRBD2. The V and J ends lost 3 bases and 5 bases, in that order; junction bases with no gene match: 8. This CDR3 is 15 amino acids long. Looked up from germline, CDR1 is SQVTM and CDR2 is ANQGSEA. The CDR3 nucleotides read TGCAGCGTTGAGTTAGCGGGAGAAGTCCAAAACATTCAGTACTTC. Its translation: CSVELAGEVQNIQYF.

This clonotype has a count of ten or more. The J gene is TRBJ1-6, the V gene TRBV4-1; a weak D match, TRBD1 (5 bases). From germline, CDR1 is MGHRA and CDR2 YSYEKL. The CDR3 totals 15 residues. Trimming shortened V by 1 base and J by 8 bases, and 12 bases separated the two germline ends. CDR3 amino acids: CASSQGIRGDSPLHF. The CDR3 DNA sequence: TGCGCCAGCAGCCAAGGAATAAGGGGCGATTCACCCCTCCACTTT.

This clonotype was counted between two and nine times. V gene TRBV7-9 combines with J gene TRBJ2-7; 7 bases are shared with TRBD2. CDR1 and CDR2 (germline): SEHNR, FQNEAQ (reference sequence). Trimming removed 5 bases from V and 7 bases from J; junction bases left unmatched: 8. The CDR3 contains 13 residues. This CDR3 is CASSLERELEQYF. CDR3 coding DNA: TGTGCCAGCAGCCTGGAGCGGGAACTGGAGCAGTACTTC.

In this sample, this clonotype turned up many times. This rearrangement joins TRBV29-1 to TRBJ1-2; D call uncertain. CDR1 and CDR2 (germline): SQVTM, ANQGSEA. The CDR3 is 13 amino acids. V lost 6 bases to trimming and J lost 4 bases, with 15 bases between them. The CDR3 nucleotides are TGCAGCGTCTCCGGACCGATAAGCTATGGCTACACCTTC. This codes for CSVSGPISYGYTF.

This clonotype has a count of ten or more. The chain's CDR3 is CSARDWDRGSGEQFF. The CDR3, as DNA: TGCAGTGCTAGAGATTGGGACAGGGGGTCAGGTGAGCAGTTCTTC. V gene TRBV20-1 combines with J gene TRBJ2-1, with TRBD1 identical over 11 bases. Looked up from germline, CDR1 is DFQATT and CDR2 is SNEGSKA (reference sequence). CDR3 length equals 15 residues. J gave up 9 bases and V 0 bases, and 7 bases lay outside the gene matches.

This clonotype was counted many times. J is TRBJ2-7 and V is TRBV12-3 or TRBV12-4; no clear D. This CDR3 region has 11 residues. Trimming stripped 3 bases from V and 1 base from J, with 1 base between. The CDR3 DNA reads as TGTGCCAGCAGTTTTTCCTACGAGCAGTACTTC. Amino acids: CASSFSYEQYF.

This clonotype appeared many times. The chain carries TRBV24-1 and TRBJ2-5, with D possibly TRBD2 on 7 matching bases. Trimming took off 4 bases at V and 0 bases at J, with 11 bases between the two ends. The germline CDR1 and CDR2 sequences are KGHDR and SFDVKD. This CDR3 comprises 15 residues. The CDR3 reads CATSEGGAYQETQYF. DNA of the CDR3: TGTGCCACCAGTGAGGGGGGGGCGTACCAAGAGACCCAGTACTTC.

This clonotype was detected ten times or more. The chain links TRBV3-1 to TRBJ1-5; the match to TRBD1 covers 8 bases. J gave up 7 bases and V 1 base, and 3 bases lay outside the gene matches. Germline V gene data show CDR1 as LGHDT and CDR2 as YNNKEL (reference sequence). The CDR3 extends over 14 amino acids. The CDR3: CASSQAGGGQPQHF. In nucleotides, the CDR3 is TGTGCCAGCAGCCAAGCAGGGGGCGGGCAGCCCCAGCATTTT.

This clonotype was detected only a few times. The CDR3 here is CSVLRGSVEQYF. DNA for the CDR3: TGCAGCGTCCTCAGGGGGTCAGTCGAGCAGTACTTC. The V call is TRBV29-1, the J call TRBJ2-7; 7 bases align to TRBD1. Germline CDR1 and CDR2: SQVTM and ANQGSEA. Germline trimming cut 6 bases from V and 6 bases from J; bases unmatched to any gene: 8. The CDR3 totals 12 residues.

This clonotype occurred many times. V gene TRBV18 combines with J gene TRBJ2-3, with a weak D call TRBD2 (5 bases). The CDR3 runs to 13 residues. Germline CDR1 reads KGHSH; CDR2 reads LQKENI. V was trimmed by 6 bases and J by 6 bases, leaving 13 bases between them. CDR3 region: CASSPSPGDTQYF. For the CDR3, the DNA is TGTGCCAGCTCCCCAAGCCCGGGGGATACGCAGTATTTT.

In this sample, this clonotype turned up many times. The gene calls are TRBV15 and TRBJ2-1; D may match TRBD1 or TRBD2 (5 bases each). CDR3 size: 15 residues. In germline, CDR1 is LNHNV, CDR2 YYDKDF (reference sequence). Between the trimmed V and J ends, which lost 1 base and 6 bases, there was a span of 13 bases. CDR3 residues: CATSRGTGGGNEQFF. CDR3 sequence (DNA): TGTGCCACCAGCAGAGGGACGGGTGGGGGCAATGAGCAGTTCTTC.

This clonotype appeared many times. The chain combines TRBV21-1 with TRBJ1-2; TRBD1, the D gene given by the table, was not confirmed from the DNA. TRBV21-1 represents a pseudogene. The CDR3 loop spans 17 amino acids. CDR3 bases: TGTGCCAGCAGCAAAGGAGCCAGGGGGGTCCTCTTCGGTGGCTACACCTTC. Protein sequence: CASSKGARGVLFGGYTF.

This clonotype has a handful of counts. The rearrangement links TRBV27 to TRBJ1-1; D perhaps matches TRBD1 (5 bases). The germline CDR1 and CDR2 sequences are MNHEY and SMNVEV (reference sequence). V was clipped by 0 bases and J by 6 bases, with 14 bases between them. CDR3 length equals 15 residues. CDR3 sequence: CASSLSGGWDSEAFF. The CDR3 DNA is TGTGCCAGCAGTTTATCCGGCGGTTGGGACTCTGAAGCTTTCTTT.